A single sample gave rise to the 5 T cell receptor beta chains below, sequenced in a study of esophageal squamous cell carcinoma tumors. After a first PCR with P20EA plus a TCR alpha or TCR beta constant-region primer, a nested PCR used CA2 or CB2. A polyT18-containing BSL-18E primer started reverse transcription before unbiased adaptor ligation RT-PCR amplified the TCR genes. TCRdb passed the 5' RACE reads through MiXCR, listing each CDR3 protein once. The sample includes 6,000 or so distinct CDR3 sequences, about 22% of them seen just once. The sequenced sample consisted of tumor tissue. These receptors originate from a man between 50 and 79 years old with esophageal squamous cell carcinoma.

The chain's CDR3 is CSGQGRTDTQYF. The CDR3 DNA reads as TGCAGCGGTCAGGGGAGAACAGATACGCAGTATTTT. This sequence joins TRBV20-1 and TRBJ2-3; maybe TRBD1 (6 bases). Germline CDR1 and CDR2: DFQATT and SNEGSKA (reference sequence). This CDR3 is built from 12 residues.

There are a few counts of this clonotype. The chain carries TRBV20-1 and TRBJ2-5; D possibly corresponds to TRBD2 (5 bases). CDR3 length: 13 residues. Germline V gene data show CDR1 as DFQATT and CDR2 as SNEGSKA (reference sequence). Trimming stripped 1 base from V and 4 bases from J, with 10 bases between. CDR3 in amino acids: CSARVDWGETQYF. The CDR3 nucleotides read TGCAGTGCTAGAGTGGACTGGGGAGAGACCCAGTACTTC.

The chain carries TRBV29-1 and TRBJ1-5; 8 bases are a match to TRBD1. This CDR3 spans 13 amino acids. The V segment lost 7 bases and the J segment 5 bases; nucleotides outside the gene matches: 7. Germline V gene data show CDR1 as SQVTM and CDR2 as ANQGSEA. CDR3 DNA sequence: TGCAGCGCAGGGACAGGACGGGATCAGCCCCAGCATTTT. Its translation is CSAGTGRDQPQHF.

This clonotype is deemed medium-sized (0.01 to 0.1%). The V call is TRBV3-1, the J call TRBJ2-7; D unresolved. This CDR3 comprises 12 residues. CDR1 and CDR2 (germline): LGHDT, YNNKEL (reference sequence). Trimming stripped 1 base from V and 9 bases from J, with 10 bases between. CDR3 sequence: CASSQVGVGQYF. CDR3 nucleotide sequence: TGTGCCAGCAGCCAAGTCGGTGTGGGGCAGTACTTC.

The V and J genes are TRBV28 and TRBJ1-2; D uncertain. The V and J ends lost 5 bases and 5 bases respectively, with 9 bases between them. CDR3 length: 12 residues. Germline-derived CDR1 and CDR2 are MDHEN and SYDVKM. CDR3 region: CASSLREYGYTF. The CDR3 DNA is TGTGCCAGCAGTCTACGGGAGTATGGCTACACCTTC.